The sequence of this T cell receptor (beta chain) was determined in a study of human T cells and chemical hapten exposure. Study at large: For sensitization, 2% DPC was applied to a roughly 2 cm by roughly 2 cm patch of upper inner arm skin. A mostly female patient group had alopecia areata, totalis or universalis.

The CDR3 length is 12 residues. Germline V gene data show CDR1 as ENHRY and CDR2 as SYGVKD. Trimming took 9 bases from V and 9 from J, leaving 12 bases between them. Time point described: patch test 1, 2 weeks after DPC sensitization. Described treatment: therapeutic diphenylcyclopropenone sensitization with weekly scalp DPC. On this clonotype itself: What it recognizes is unknown.

General study results and limits: Controls had significantly fewer large CDR3 similarity clusters than were formed by expanded TCRs.

TCRdb reanalysed the RACE reads using MiXCR and keeps one entry per CDR3 protein. This sample has around 120,000 distinct CDR3 sequences; approximately 14% occur once, and the top ten carry less than 0.95%. V usage is TRBV10-3 and J usage is TRBJ1-6; D not resolved. The specimen comprised whole blood, sampled in connection with sensitization to the hapten diphenylcyclopropenone (DPC). This clonotype originated in a man younger than 35 with alopecia areata. Some clones in this sample may be carry-over from other donors' samples. CDR3 bases: TGTGCCATTCGGGGTAGTGCTTCACCCCTCCACTTT. Encoded protein: CAIRGSASPLHF.